The 25 T cell receptor beta chains presented below share a single source sample, sequenced in a study of technical replicates of blood from a few donors. The repertoire was sequenced with immunoSEQ multiplex PCR; TCRdb's copy has only in-frame clones and lacks some. The profile shows about 70,000 clones, 75% to 90% of them singletons. Sequencing was done on a sample of PBMCs. These receptor sequences come from a human donor in good health. Some clones in this sample may be carry-over from other donors' samples.

This chain connects TRBV4-2 to TRBJ2-1; 7 bases line up with TRBD2. CDR1 LGHNA and CDR2 YNFKEQ come from the germline V gene. This CDR3 comprises 17 residues. The V gene end was trimmed by 0 bases and the J gene end by 4 bases; junction bases not matched to a gene: 9. CDR3 amino acids: CASSQDFLGAGYNEQFF. In DNA form, the CDR3 reads TGTGCCAGCAGCCAAGACTTCCTCGGAGCGGGGTACAATGAGCAGTTCTTC.

The gene calls are TRBV5-1 and TRBJ1-4; a weak D match, TRBD1 (5 bases). With 1 base removed from V and 0 bases from J, the gap between germline ends came to 10 bases. From germline, CDR1 is SGHRS and CDR2 YFSETQ. CDR3 length equals 16 residues. The CDR3 sequence is CASSLSQGATNEKLFF. CDR3 DNA sequence: TGCGCCAGCAGCTTGTCGCAGGGTGCAACTAATGAAAAACTGTTTTTT.

This chain connects TRBV19 to TRBJ1-1; no clear D gene. This CDR3 is 13 amino acids long. Per germline, CDR1 LNHDA and CDR2 SQIVND (reference sequence). V lost 3 bases, J lost 4 bases, and 9 bases lay in between. Written as DNA, the CDR3 is TGTGCCAGTAGTATTGGTAGGAGCACTGAAGCTTTCTTT. It translates to CASSIGRSTEAFF.

The chain recombines TRBV27 with TRBJ2-1; 12 bases are shared with TRBD2. Germline values: CDR1 MNHEY, CDR2 SMNVEV (reference sequence). J gave up 9 bases and V 4 bases, and 13 bases lay outside the gene matches. The CDR3 covers 17 residues. The CDR3 sequence: CASSSIRTSGVVSEQFF. In nucleotides, the CDR3 is TGTGCCAGCAGTTCGATACGGACTAGCGGGGTTGTGAGTGAGCAGTTCTTC.

The V call is TRBV19, the J call TRBJ2-7, with D possibly matching TRBD1 (6 bases). V was shortened by 6 bases and J by 0 bases, with 21 bases between the two germline ends. The germline V gene encodes CDR1 LNHDA and CDR2 SQIVND (reference sequence). This CDR3 spans 17 amino acids. This CDR3 reads CASSDGQFQLASYEQYF. As DNA, the CDR3 is TGTGCCAGTAGCGATGGACAGTTCCAGTTGGCCTCCTACGAGCAGTACTTC.

Turning to this clone: The junction departs from the called germline gene at one end, perhaps through a read error. V is TRBV30 and J is TRBJ2-1, with 7 bases that match TRBD2. The CDR3 is made up of 13 amino acids. CDR1 GTSNPN and CDR2 SVGIG come from the germline V gene (reference sequence). The CDR3 here is CAWSVSRVAGVLF. The CDR3 region has the DNA TGTGCCTGGAGTGTTAGCCGTGTCGCGGGAGTGCTCTTC.

V and J are TRBV10-3 and TRBJ1-2; 11 bases map to TRBD1. Germline lookup yields CDR1 ENHRY and CDR2 SYGVKD. This CDR3 has 15 residues. V shed 6 bases, J shed 4 bases, and the junction held 7 bases outside the gene matches. The CDR3 DNA follows: TGTGCCATCAGGGAACGGACAGGGGGCGTCTATGGCTACACCTTC. This gives the protein CAIRERTGGVYGYTF.

This clone has a single count. The chain carries TRBV7-2 and TRBJ1-2; TRBD1 agrees at 7 bases. Germline trimming cut 4 bases from V and 7 bases from J; bases unmatched to any gene: 9. CDR3 length: 14 amino acids. The germline V gene encodes CDR1 SGHTA and CDR2 FQGNSA. The CDR3 DNA sequence: TGTGCCAGCAGCTCCGACAGGGTTGGGGGTGGCTACACCTTC. The encoded protein is CASSSDRVGGGYTF.

This clone came up a few times. J is TRBJ1-1 and V is TRBV7-9; D not resolved. V was pared by 1 base and J by 5 bases, with 5 bases between. The germline gives CDR1 SEHNR, CDR2 FQNEAQ (reference sequence). This CDR3 is 12 amino acids long. In nucleotides, the CDR3 is TGTGCCAGCAGCTTAGGGGAGACTGAAGCTTTCTTT. Residues: CASSLGETEAFF. Full variable domain (remainder filled in from reference TRBV7-9 and TRBJ1-1): DTGVSQNPRHKITKRGQNVTFRCDPISEHNRLYWYRQTLGQGPEFLTYFQNEAQLEKSRLLSDRFSAERPKGSFSTLEIQRTEQGDSAMYLCASSLGETEAFFGQGTRLTVV.

The chain employs TRBV4-3 and TRBJ1-2; a weak D match, TRBD1 (5 bases). Looked up from germline, CDR1 is LGHNA and CDR2 is YSLEER. CDR3 length: 14 residues. The V end was cut by 1 base, the J end by 5 bases, with 11 bases between. The CDR3 loop is CASSQGRTLYGYTF. The CDR3 DNA sequence: TGCGCCAGCAGCCAAGGAAGGACACTTTATGGCTACACCTTC.

This chain uses TRBV2 with TRBJ1-5; no firm D call. Looked up from germline, CDR1 is SNHLY and CDR2 is FYNNEI. This CDR3 contains 13 residues. V was clipped by 7 bases and J by 1 base, with 8 bases between them. The CDR3 sequence: CASTRESNQPQHF. CDR3 coding DNA: TGTGCCAGCACGAGGGAAAGCAATCAGCCCCAGCATTTT.

The chain combines TRBV30 with TRBJ2-2, with 15 bases aligning to TRBD2. From germline, CDR1 is GTSNPN and CDR2 SVGIG (reference sequence). The CDR3 contains 16 residues. V lost 1 base and J lost 7; bases outside the gene matches: 4. CDR3 in DNA: TGTGCCTGGAGTGCGGGACTAGCGGGAGGACACGGGGAGCTGTTTTTT. It encodes CAWSAGLAGGHGELFF.

The V call is TRBV27, the J call TRBJ2-5, with D possibly matching TRBD1 (6 bases). Germline lookup yields CDR1 MNHEY and CDR2 SMNVEV (reference sequence). The CDR3 length is 15 residues. V lost 3 bases and J 0 bases, leaving 11 bases between the germline ends. The chain's CDR3 is CASSFRTEYQETQYF. The CDR3 DNA reads as TGTGCCAGCAGTTTCAGGACAGAGTACCAAGAGACCCAGTACTTC.

The V call is TRBV14, the J call TRBJ2-1; possibly TRBD2 for D (6 bases). The CDR3 is made up of 17 amino acids. Deletions cut 0 bases from V and 5 bases from J, with 17 bases between. From germline, CDR1 is SGHDN and CDR2 FVKESK. This CDR3 reads CASSQEGPAAGHNEQFF. The CDR3 nucleotides read TGTGCCAGCAGCCAAGAGGGTCCGGCGGCGGGGCACAATGAGCAGTTCTTC.

The rearrangement uses TRBV13 and TRBJ2-2; 7 bases match TRBD2. The CDR3 consists of 15 residues. Germline loops: CDR1 PRHDT, CDR2 FYEKMQ (reference sequence). V was pared by 4 bases and J by 5 bases, with 7 bases of the junction left unmatched. CDR3 sequence: CASSSLAVGTGELFF. CDR3 coding DNA: TGTGCCAGCAGCTCGCTAGCGGTGGGGACCGGGGAGCTGTTTTTT.

This clone has a single count. The chain carries TRBV5-1 and TRBJ2-5; 11 nucleotides align to TRBD2. J lost 9 bases, V lost 4 bases, and 14 bases had no gene match. This CDR3 has 16 amino acids. Germline CDR1 SGHRS, CDR2 YFSETQ. The CDR3 coding sequence is TGCGCCAGCAGCCCCCGGGCCGGGACTAGCGGACCCGCCCAGTACTTC. It codes for CASSPRAGTSGPAQYF.

The genes are TRBV7-9 and TRBJ2-1; 10 nucleotides agree with TRBD2. V lost 2 bases and J lost 9; bases outside the gene matches: 7. The CDR3 covers 15 residues. CDR1 and CDR2 from the germline V gene are SEHNR and FQNEAQ (reference sequence). CDR3 coding DNA: TGTGCCAGCAGCTTACACCAACTAGCGGGAACTGAGCAGTTCTTC. Translating gives CASSLHQLAGTEQFF.

The V call is TRBV6-6, the J call TRBJ2-3; perhaps TRBD2 as D (6 bases). This CDR3 contains 16 residues. Per germline, CDR1 MNHNY and CDR2 SVGAGI (reference sequence). V gave up 3 bases and J gave up 0 bases, with 13 bases separating them. CDR3 sequence reads: CASSYFSGTSTDTQYF. CDR3 nucleotides: TGTGCCAGCAGTTATTTCTCCGGGACTAGCACAGATACGCAGTATTTT.

The chain is built from TRBV10-3 and TRBJ2-3; D uncertain. The CDR3 length is 14 residues. Trimming shortened V by 5 bases and J by 4 bases, and 13 bases separated the two germline ends. CDR1 is ENHRY and CDR2 is SYGVKD in the germline V gene. The CDR3 bases are TGTGCCATCAGTAGTCTAAGAGGCTCAGATACGCAGTATTTT. It translates to CAISSLRGSDTQYF.

This rearrangement joins TRBV2 to TRBJ2-6; D is ambiguous. Trimming stripped 6 bases from V and 0 bases from J, with 9 bases between. Germline V lookup: CDR1 SNHLY, CDR2 FYNNEI. There are 15 residues in the CDR3. CDR3 amino acids: CASSAKSSGANVLTF. DNA of the CDR3: TGTGCCAGCAGCGCCAAGAGCTCTGGGGCCAACGTCCTGACTTTC.

The chain couples TRBV30 to TRBJ2-2; maybe TRBD1 (5 bases). The germline V gene encodes CDR1 GTSNPN and CDR2 SVGIG (reference sequence). Trimming pared 3 bases from V and 7 bases from J, leaving 12 bases between. The CDR3 has 13 amino acids. The CDR3 here is CAWSLRALGELFF. The CDR3 DNA reads as TGTGCCTGGAGCCTCAGGGCTCTCGGGGAGCTGTTTTTT.

The chain carries TRBV6-6 and TRBJ2-3, with 7 bases that match TRBD2. This CDR3 region has 15 residues. From germline, CDR1 is MNHNY and CDR2 SVGAGI (reference sequence). Germline trimming cut 1 base from V and 0 bases from J; bases unmatched to any gene: 1. As DNA, the CDR3 is TGTGCCAGCAGTTACTTCGGGGGGAGCACAGATACGCAGTATTTT. The encoded protein is CASSYFGGSTDTQYF.

V is TRBV2 and J is TRBJ2-3, with 7 nucleotides matching TRBD2. Germline-derived CDR1 and CDR2 are SNHLY and FYNNEI. CDR3 length: 14 residues. V gave up 6 bases and J gave up 2 bases; unmatched junction bases: 5. The CDR3 DNA reads TGTGCCAGCAGGAGAGGGACTAACACAGATACGCAGTATTTT. This encodes CASRRGTNTDTQYF.

There are a few counts of this clone. The gene calls are TRBV11-3 and TRBJ1-6; D not certain. The CDR3 has 13 amino acids. Germline V gene lookup returns CDR1 SGHNT and CDR2 YENEEA. The V and J ends lost 5 bases and 7 bases respectively, with 9 bases between them. The CDR3 region has the DNA TGTGCCAGCAGCAAGACACCCAATTCACCCCTCCACTTT. As protein: CASSKTPNSPLHF.

In this sample, this clone turned up once. The CDR3 DNA reads as TGTGCCAGCAGCTTAAATACATTCGCTGAGCAGTTCTTC. Encoded protein: CASSLNTFAEQFF. The chain carries TRBV7-3 and TRBJ2-1; D is undetermined. From germline, CDR1 is SGHTA and CDR2 FQGTGA. The CDR3 contains 13 residues. Trimming shortened V by 1 base and J by 9 bases, and 10 bases separated the two germline ends.